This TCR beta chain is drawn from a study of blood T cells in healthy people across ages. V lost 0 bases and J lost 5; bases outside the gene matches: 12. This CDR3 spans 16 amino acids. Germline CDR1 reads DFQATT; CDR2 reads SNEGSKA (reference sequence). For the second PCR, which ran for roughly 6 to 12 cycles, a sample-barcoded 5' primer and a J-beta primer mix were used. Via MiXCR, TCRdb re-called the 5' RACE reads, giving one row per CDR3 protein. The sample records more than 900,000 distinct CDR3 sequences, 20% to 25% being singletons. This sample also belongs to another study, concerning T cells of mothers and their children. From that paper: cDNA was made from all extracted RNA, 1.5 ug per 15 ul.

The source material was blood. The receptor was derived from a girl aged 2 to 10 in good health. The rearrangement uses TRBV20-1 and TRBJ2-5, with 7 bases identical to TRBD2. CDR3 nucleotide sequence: TGCAGTGCTAGAGATTTGAGGGACTACGTCTTGGAGACCCAGTACTTC. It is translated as CSARDLRDYVLETQYF.